The rows below give T cell receptor beta chains drawn from one sample of a study of vaccination and CD4 T cells after COVID-19. These receptors' antigens are unknown. TCRdb re-derived calls from the PCR reads in MiXCR, one entry per CDR3 protein. The sample yields over 10,000 distinct CDR3 sequences, 70% to 80% seen once. What was sequenced was CD4+ T cells from blood, cultured in vitro. The receptors stem from a human donor who had recovered from COVID-19. Each CDR3 is given with its conserved first and last residue. Fields, in order: CDR3 length, clone size, J gene, D gene, V gene, CDR3 DNA, CDR3 protein. D genes are given only for firm matches. Clone size is stated in some rows and not others, as once, few, many or a class when expanded.

>15|.|TRBJ1-5|.|TRBV6-5
TGTGCCAGCAGTTACTCAAGAGGGGGAGATCAGCCCCAGCATTTT
CASSYSRGGDQPQHF
>17|.|TRBJ2-3|TRBD2|TRBV4-1
TGCGCCAGCAGCCAAGATTGGGGGGGTTCTAGCACAGATACGCAGTATTTT
CASSQDWGGSSTDTQYF
>18|.|TRBJ2-1|.|TRBV21-1
TGTGCCAGCAGATTGAAATGGGGCGCAGGGGGGTTATGGAATGAGCAGTTCTTC
CASRLKWGAGGLWNEQFF
>14|few|TRBJ2-7|.|TRBV20-1
TGCAGTGCGATATGGGTTGGGGGGACCTACGAGCAGTACTTC
CSAIWVGGTYEQYF
>14|.|TRBJ2-1|TRBD2|TRBV12-3/TRBV12-4
TGTGCCAGCAGCGCCCGACTAGCGAGCAATGAGCAGTTCTTC
CASSARLASNEQFF
>13|.|TRBJ1-2|.|TRBV24-1
TGTGCCACCAGTGATTTGGGGGACCGGGGCTACACCTTC
CATSDLGDRGYTF
>13|.|TRBJ1-5|.|TRBV6-1
TGTGCCAGCAGGATCGCTAGGGGTCAGCCCCAGCATTTT
CASRIARGQPQHF
>13|.|TRBJ2-5|.|TRBV28
TGTGCCAGCAGTTTTTTTCGGGGAGAGACCCAGTACTTC
CASSFFRGETQYF
>13|.|TRBJ2-7|TRBD2|TRBV20-1
TGCAGTGCTAGTTTTAGCGGGAAATCCGAGCAGTACTTC
CSASFSGKSEQYF
>19|medium-sized|TRBJ1-6|TRBD1|TRBV20-1
TGCAGTGCTCCACAGGGGACAAGTCCCAGAAGCTCCTATAATTCACCCCTCCACTTT
CSAPQGTSPRSSYNSPLHF